This TCR beta chain was sequenced during a study of beta chain features in type 1 diabetes. Whole-study context: The patients were much like the healthy donors in age, gender and cell yields. Study-level findings and limits: Naive, central memory and regulatory TCRB repertoires appeared more similar among patients than healthy donors.

With respect to this clone: The antigen is not known.

The study reverse transcribed the entire isolated RNA, so it sequenced expressed TCRB transcripts. Data came from immunoSEQ multiplex PCR; TCRdb stores just in-frame clones and leaves some out. The data hold roughly 300,000 clones, with less than 9.5% observed a single time. CD4+ cells of the naive, central memory, regulatory and stem cell-like memory types were sorted via CD45RO/CCR7/CD25/CD127/CD95/CD27. The CDR3 runs 15 residues. The germline gives CDR1 LNHNV, CDR2 YYDKDF (reference sequence). Trimming took off 5 bases at V and 4 bases at J, with 15 bases between the two ends. The chain couples TRBV15 to TRBJ2-1, with D uncertain. Sequenced input: central memory CD4+ T cells from blood. The sequence came from a woman under 30 in good health. CDR3 in DNA: TGTGCCACCAGCGGAACCGCGTCGGCTTACAATGAGCAGTTCTTC. Amino acids: CATSGTASAYNEQFF.